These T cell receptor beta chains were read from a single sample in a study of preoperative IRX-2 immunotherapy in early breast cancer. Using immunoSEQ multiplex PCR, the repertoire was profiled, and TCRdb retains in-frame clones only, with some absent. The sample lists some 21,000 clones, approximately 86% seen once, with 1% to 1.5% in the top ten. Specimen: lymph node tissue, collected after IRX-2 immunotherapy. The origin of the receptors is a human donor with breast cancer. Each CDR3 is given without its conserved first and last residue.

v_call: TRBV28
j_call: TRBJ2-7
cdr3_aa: ASSFRDRGLNEQY

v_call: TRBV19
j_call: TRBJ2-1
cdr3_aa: ASARDYPFNEQF

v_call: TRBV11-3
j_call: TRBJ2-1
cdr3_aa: ASSLGTSGRRREQF

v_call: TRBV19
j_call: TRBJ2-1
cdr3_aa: ASSMREGLEQF

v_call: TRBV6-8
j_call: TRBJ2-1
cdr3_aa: ASSDGQGAGNEQF

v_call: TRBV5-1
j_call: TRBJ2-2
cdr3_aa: ASTWETGTGELF

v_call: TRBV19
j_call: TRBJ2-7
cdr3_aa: ASSIASGNSYEQY

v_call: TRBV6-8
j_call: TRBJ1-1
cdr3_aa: ASSRRKSVNTEAF

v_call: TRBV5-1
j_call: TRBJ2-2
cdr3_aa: ASRPGTGVARLGTGELF

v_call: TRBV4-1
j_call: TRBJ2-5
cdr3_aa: ASSQVMSGGVLGTQY

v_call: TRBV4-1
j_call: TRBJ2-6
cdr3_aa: ASSQDSTGAVAGANVLT

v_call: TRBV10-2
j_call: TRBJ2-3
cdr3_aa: ASSESRGASTDTQY

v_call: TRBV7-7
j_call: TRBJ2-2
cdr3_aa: ASSLVTGGTGELF

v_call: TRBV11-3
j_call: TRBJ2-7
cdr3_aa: ASSSAGQPSHEQY

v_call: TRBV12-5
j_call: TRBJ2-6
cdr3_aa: ASGLSQKLSGANVLT

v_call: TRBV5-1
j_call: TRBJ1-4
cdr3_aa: ASRAETGSEKLF

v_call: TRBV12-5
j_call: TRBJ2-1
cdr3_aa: ASVLGGYNEQF

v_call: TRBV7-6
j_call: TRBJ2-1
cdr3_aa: ASSPRDFYNEQF

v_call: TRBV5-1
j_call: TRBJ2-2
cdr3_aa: ASSLLTGTSGGPRNTGELF

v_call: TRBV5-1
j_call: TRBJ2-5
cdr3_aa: ASSLRSGGPVETQY

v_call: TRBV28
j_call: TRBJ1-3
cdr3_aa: ASSRGQGRDTIY

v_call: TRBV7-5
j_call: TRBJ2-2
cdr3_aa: ASSLGRGLRAGELF

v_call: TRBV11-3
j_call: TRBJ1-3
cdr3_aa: ASSLRSSGNTIY

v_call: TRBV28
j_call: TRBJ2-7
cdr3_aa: ASRQGIIYEQY

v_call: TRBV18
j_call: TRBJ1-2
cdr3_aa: ASSRDREYGYT

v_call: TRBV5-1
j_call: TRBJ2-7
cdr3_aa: ASSSPGTAAYEQY

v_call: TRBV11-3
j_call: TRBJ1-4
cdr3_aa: ASSSGTGTEKLF